This TCR beta chain was recovered during a study of cytomegalovirus exposure and HLA in healthy donors. Primers included in the PCR were 60 Vbeta and 13 Jbeta primers. Repertoires were generated with immunoSEQ multiplex PCR, while TCRdb's copy carries only in-frame clones and drops some. The sample has approximately 120,000 clones, approximately 73% seen once. Sequences were obtained from PBMCs. The receptor was isolated from a man aged 55 to 70 in good health and CMV-seropositive.

The CDR3 loop reads CASSLVLMGRGSGDEKLFF. The CDR3, as DNA: TGCGCCAGCAGCTTGGTATTGATGGGGCGTGGCTCCGGCGACGAAAAACTGTTTTTT. This rearrangement joins TRBV5-1 to TRBJ1-4; maybe TRBD1 (5 bases). This CDR3 has 19 amino acids. Germline V gene lookup returns CDR1 SGHRS and CDR2 YFSETQ. V lost 0 bases and J lost 8, with 26 bases in between. Full variable domain (rest looked up from reference TRBV5-1 and TRBJ1-4): KAGVTQTPRYLIKTRGQQVTLSCSPISGHRSVSWYQQTPGQGLQFLFEYFSETQRNKGNFPGRFSGRQFSNSRSEMNVSTLELGDSALYLCASSLVLMGRGSGDEKLFFGSGTQLSVL.